These 5 T cell receptor beta chains originate from one sample sequenced in a study of T-cell reconstitution after alpha-beta-depleted transplantation in children. Unique molecular identifiers were used in preparing the TCRbeta library. TCRdb used MiXCR to reprocess the PCR reads, holding one entry per CDR3 protein. This table holds about 540,000 distinct CDR3 sequences, around 18% found once. The sequenced sample was PBMCs from the stem cell graft donor, obtained from the stem cell graft. Receptors were obtained from a human donor who donated a stem cell graft to a child with acute lymphoblastic leukemia.

This clonotype was seen only a few times. The V gene is TRBV29-1, the J gene TRBJ2-5; weak D call: TRBD2 (5 bases). Germline CDR1 reads SQVTM; CDR2 reads ANQGSEA. V was trimmed by 4 bases and J by 5 bases, leaving 14 bases between them. This CDR3 is built from 13 residues. The CDR3 DNA sequence: TGCAGCGTTGTACTGGGAGATGGGGAGACCCAGTACTTC. The encoded protein is CSVVLGDGETQYF.

As regards this clonotype: The CDR3 does not end in the conserved phenylalanine or tryptophan, so this is likely a read error. The V call is TRBV30, the J call TRBJ2-5; the D gene is possibly TRBD2 (5 bases). Germline V CDR1 and CDR2: GTSNPN, SVGIG (reference sequence). Trimming removed 8 bases from V and 3 bases from J, with 10 bases in between. CDR3 length equals 11 residues. The CDR3 is CALDGKETQYL. The CDR3 nucleotides read TGTGCCCTGGACGGGAAAGAGACCCAGTACTTG.

The sample holds a few counts of this clonotype. The gene calls are TRBV5-1 and TRBJ1-4; tentative D call: TRBD1 (6 bases). Trimming cost V 4 bases and J 6 bases, with 19 bases left between them. The CDR3 has 16 amino acids. Germline values: CDR1 SGHRS, CDR2 YFSETQ. The CDR3 protein is CASSLGGGSGHEKLFF. The CDR3 DNA follows: TGCGCCAGCAGCCTGGGAGGGGGAAGTGGGCATGAAAAACTGTTTTTT.

The V call is TRBV7-6, the J call TRBJ1-2, with 8 nucleotides matching TRBD1. Per germline, CDR1 SGHVS and CDR2 FNYEAQ. J lost 4 bases, V lost 3 bases, and 7 bases had no gene match. The CDR3 extends over 15 amino acids. The CDR3: CASSLVHGTGYGYTF. In DNA, the CDR3 is TGTGCCAGCAGCTTGGTCCATGGGACAGGCTATGGCTACACCTTC.

The rearrangement links TRBV29-1 to TRBJ2-2; D is undetermined. This CDR3 contains 14 residues. Trimming cost V 4 bases and J 0 bases, with 9 bases left between them. CDR1 is SQVTM, CDR2 ANQGSEA, per germline. The CDR3 reads CSVGGQPNTGELFF. The CDR3 DNA reads TGCAGCGTTGGTGGGCAGCCGAACACCGGGGAGCTGTTTTTT.